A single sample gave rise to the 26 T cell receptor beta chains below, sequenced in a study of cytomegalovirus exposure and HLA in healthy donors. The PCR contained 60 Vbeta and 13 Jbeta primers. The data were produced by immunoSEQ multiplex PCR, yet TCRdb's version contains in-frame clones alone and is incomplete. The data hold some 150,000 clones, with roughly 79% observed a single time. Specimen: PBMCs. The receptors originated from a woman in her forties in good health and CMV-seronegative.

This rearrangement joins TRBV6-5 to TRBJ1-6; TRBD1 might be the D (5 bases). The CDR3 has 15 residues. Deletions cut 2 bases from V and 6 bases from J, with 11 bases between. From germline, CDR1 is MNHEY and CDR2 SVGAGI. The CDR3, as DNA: TGTGCCAGCAGTTACGAAGGGGATGGTAATTCACCCCTCCACTTT. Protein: CASSYEGDGNSPLHF.

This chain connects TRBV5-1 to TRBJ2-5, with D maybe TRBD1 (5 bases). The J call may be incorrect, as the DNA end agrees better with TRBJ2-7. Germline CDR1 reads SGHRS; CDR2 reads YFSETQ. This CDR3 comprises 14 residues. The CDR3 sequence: CASSLMTENYEQYF. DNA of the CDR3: TGCGCCAGCAGCTTGATGACAGAGAACTACGAGCAGTACTTC.

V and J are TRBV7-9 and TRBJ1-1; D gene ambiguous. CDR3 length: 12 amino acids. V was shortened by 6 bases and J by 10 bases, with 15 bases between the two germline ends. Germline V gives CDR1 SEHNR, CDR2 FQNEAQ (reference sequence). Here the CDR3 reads CASSLHPGVAFF. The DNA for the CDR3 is TGTGCCAGCAGTCTTCATCCGGGTGTAGCTTTCTTT.

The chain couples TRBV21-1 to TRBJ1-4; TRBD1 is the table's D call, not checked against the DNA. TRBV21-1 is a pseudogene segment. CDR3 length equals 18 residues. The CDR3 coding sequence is TGTGCCAGCAGCAAGATCCGCGGACAGGTCGGGGTAATCGAAAAACTGTTTTTT. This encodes CASSKIRGQVGVIEKLFF.

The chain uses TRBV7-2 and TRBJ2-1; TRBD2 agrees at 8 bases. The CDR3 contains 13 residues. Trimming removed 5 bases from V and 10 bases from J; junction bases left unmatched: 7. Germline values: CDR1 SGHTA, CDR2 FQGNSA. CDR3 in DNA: TGTGCCAGCAGCCCCCTACTAGCGGCGGAGCAGTTCTTC. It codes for CASSPLLAAEQFF.

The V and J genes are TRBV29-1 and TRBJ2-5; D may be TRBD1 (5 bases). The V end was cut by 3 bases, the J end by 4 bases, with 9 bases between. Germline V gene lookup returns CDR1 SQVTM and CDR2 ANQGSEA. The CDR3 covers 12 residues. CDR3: CSVDEQAETQYF. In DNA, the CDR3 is TGCAGCGTTGATGAACAGGCAGAGACCCAGTACTTC.

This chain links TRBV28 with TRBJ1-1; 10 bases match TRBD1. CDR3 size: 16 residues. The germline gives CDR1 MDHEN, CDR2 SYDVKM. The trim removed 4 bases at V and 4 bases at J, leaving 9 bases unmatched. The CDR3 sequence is CASSSTGGQGFTEAFF. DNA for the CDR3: TGTGCCAGCAGTTCTACGGGGGGACAGGGGTTCACTGAAGCTTTCTTT.

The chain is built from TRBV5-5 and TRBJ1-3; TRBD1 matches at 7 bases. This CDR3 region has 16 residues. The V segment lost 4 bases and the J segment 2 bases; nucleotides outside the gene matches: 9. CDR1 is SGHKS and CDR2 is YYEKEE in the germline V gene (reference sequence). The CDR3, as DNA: TGTGCCAGCAGCGGAACTGGTGGACAGGCTGGAAACACCATATATTTT. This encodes CASSGTGGQAGNTIYF.

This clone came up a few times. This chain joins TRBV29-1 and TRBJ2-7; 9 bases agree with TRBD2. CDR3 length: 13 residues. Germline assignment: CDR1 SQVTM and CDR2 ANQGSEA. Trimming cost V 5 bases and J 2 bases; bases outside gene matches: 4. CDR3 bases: TGCAGCGTTCGCGGGAGGGCAACCTACGAGCAGTACTTC. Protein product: CSVRGRATYEQYF.

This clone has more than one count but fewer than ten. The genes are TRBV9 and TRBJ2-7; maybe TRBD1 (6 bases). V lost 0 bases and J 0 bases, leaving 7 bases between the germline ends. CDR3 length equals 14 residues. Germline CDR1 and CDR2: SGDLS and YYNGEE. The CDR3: CASSVVGASYEQYF. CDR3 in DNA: TGTGCCAGCAGCGTAGTGGGGGCCTCCTACGAGCAGTACTTC.

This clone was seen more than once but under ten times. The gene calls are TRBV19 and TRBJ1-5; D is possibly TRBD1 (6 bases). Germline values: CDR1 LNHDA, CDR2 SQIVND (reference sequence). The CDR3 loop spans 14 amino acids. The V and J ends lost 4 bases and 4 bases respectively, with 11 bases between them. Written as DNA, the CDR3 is TGTGCCAGTAGTACCAGGGGCATTAATCAGCCCCAGCATTTT. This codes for CASSTRGINQPQHF. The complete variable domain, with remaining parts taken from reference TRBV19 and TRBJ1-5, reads DGGITQSPKYLFRKEGQNVTLSCEQNLNHDAMYWYRQDPGQGLRLIYYSQIVNDFQKGDIAEGYSVSREKKESFPLTVTSAQKNPTAFYLCASSTRGINQPQHFGDGTRLSIL.

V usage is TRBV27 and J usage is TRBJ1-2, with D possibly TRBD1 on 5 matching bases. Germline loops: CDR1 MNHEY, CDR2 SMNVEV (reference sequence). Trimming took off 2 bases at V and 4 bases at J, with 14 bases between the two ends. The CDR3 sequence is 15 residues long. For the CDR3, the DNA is TGTGCCAGCAGTTTAAAGGGGCAGCGGGGCTATGGCTACACCTTC. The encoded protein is CASSLKGQRGYGYTF.

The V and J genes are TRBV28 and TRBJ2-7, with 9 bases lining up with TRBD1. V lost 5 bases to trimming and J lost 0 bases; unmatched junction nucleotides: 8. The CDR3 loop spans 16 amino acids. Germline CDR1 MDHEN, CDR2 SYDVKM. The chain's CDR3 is CASSPRTGASSYEQYF. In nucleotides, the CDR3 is TGTGCCAGCAGTCCCCGGACAGGGGCCAGCTCCTACGAGCAGTACTTC.

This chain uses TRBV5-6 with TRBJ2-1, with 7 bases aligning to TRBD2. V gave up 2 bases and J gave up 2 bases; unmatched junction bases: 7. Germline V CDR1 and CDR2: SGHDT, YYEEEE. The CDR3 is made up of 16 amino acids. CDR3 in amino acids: CASSFSGGTTYNEQFF. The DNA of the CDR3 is TGTGCCAGCAGCTTTAGCGGAGGGACTACCTACAATGAGCAGTTCTTC. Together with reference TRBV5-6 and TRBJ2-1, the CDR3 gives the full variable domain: DAGVTQSPTHLIKTRGQQVTLRCSPKSGHDTVSWYQQALGQGPQFIFQYYEEEERQRGNFPDRFSGHQFPNYSSELNVNALLLGDSALYLCASSFSGGTTYNEQFFGPGTRLTVL.

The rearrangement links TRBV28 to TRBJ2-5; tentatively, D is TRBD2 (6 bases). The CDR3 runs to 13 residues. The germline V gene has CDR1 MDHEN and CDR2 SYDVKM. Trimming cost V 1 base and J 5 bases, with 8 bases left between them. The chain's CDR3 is CASSLYSGETQYF. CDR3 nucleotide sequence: TGTGCCAGCAGTTTATATAGCGGCGAGACCCAGTACTTC.

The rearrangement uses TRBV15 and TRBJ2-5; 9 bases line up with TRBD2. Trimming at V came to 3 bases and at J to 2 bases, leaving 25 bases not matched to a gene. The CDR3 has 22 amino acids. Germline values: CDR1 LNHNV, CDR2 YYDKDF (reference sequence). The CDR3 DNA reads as TGTGCCACCAGCAGGTTCCGCTTCGAGACTAGCGGAGGGGAAGGCCGTCAAGAGACCCAGTACTTC. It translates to CATSRFRFETSGGEGRQETQYF.

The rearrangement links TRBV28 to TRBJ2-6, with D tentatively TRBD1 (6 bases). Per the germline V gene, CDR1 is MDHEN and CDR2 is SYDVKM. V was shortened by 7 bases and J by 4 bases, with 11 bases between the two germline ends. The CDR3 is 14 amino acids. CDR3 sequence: CASMKGVGANVLTF. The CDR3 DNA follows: TGTGCCAGCATGAAGGGGGTGGGGGCCAACGTCCTGACTTTC.

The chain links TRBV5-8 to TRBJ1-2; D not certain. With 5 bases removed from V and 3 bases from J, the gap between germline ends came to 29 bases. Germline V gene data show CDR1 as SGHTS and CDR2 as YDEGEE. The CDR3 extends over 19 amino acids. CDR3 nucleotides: TGTGCCAGCAGTTATGTTGGTGGCCAATGGGAGGGAAGCGACTATGGCTACACCTTC. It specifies CASSYVGGQWEGSDYGYTF.

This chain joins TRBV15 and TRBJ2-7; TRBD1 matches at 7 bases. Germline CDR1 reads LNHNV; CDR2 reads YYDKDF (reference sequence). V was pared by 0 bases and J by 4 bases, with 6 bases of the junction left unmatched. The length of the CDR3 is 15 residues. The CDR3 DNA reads TGTGCCACCAGCAGAGATCGTAACAGGGGATACGAGCAGTACTTC. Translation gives CATSRDRNRGYEQYF. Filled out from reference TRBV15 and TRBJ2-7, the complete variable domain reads DAMVIQNPRYQVTQFGKPVTLSCSQTLNHNVMYWYQQKSSQAPKLLFHYYDKDFNNEADTPDNFQSRRPNTSFCFLDIRSPGLGDTAMYLCATSRDRNRGYEQYFGPGTRLTVT.

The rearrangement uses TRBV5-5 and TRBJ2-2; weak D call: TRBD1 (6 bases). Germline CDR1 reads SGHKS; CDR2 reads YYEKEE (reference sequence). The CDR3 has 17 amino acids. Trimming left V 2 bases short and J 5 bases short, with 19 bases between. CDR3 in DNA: TGTGCCAGCAGCTTTATGGGGCAGGGGAGTTATACCGGGGAGCTGTTTTTT. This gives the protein CASSFMGQGSYTGELFF.

CDR3 DNA sequence: TGTGCCAGCTCGGGGCAGACAGGGCACTATGGCTACACCTTC. This encodes CASSGQTGHYGYTF. The V and J genes are TRBV18 and TRBJ1-2; 7 bases map to TRBD1. V shed 6 bases and J 3 bases; nucleotides not matched to a gene: 7. Germline CDR1 KGHSH, CDR2 LQKENI. The CDR3 runs to 14 residues.

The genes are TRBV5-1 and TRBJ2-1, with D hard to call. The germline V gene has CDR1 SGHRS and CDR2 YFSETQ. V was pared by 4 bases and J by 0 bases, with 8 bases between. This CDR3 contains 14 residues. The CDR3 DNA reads TGCGCCAGCAGCCCGGGTTCCTCCTACAATGAGCAGTTCTTC. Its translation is CASSPGSSYNEQFF.

Here the CDR3 reads CASSYSSQGNWEQYF. The CDR3 DNA reads TGTGCCAGCAGTTACTCGAGTCAGGGCAATTGGGAGCAGTACTTC. The V and J genes are TRBV6-5 and TRBJ2-7, with a tentative D call TRBD1 (5 bases). Per germline, CDR1 MNHEY and CDR2 SVGAGI. This CDR3 region has 15 residues. V was cut by 0 bases and J by 7 bases, with 16 bases left in between.

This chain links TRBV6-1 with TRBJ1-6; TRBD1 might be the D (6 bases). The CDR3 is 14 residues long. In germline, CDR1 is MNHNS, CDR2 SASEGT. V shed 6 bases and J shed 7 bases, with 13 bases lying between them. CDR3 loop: CASSPGHRNSPLHF. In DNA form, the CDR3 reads TGTGCCAGCAGCCCGGGACATAGAAATTCACCCCTCCACTTT.

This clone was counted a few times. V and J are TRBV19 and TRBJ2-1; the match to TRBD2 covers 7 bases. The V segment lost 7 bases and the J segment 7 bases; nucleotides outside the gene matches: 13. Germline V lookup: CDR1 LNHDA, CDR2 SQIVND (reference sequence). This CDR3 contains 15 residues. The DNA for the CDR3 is TGTGCCAGTACACGTATGGGGGGGGTGGATAATGAGCAGTTCTTC. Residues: CASTRMGGVDNEQFF.

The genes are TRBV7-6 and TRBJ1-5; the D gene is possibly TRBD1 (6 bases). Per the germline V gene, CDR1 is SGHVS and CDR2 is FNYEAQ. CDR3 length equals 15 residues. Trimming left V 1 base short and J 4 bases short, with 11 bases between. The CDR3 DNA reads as TGTGCCAGCAGCTTAGAGGACAGCTCTAATCAGCCCCAGCATTTT. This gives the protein CASSLEDSSNQPQHF.